The T cell receptor (beta chain) under discussion was sequenced for a study of beta chain features in type 1 diabetes. Broader study findings: For TCRB rearrangement, an influence of HLA type remained unresolved here. Researchers cautioned that cDNA sequencing could over-represent cells with high TCR expression. TCRB CDR3s from Type 1 diabetes patients were moderately but significantly shorter in all four CD4+ subsets.

Trimming removed 5 bases at V and 3 bases at J, with 20 bases between. The CDR3 sequence is 16 residues long. Germline lookup yields CDR1 SGHDN and CDR2 FVKESK. Every isolated RNA sample was fully reverse transcribed, so sequencing captured expressed TCRB transcripts. Mean read depth for naive, central memory and regulatory T cell samples was about 3.6 million reads. Data came from immunoSEQ multiplex PCR; TCRdb stores just in-frame clones and leaves some out. The table has 280,000 or so clones, around 16% seen once. As to this clone: Its specificity is not known.

All of the sorted populations showed purity greater than 95%. The rearrangement links TRBV14 to TRBJ2-7; TRBD1 might be the D (5 bases). Sequenced sample: naive CD4+ T cells from blood. The receptor was isolated from a man younger than 30 with type 1 diabetes. CDR3 protein: CASSSRQFFSVYEQYF. CDR3 nucleotides: TGTGCCAGCAGCTCCCGACAGTTCTTCAGCGTCTACGAGCAGTACTTC. The variable domain in full, completed from reference TRBV14 and TRBJ2-7, reads EAGVTQFPSHSVIEKGQTVTLRCDPISGHDNLYWYRRVMGKEIKFLLHFVKESKQDESGMPNNRFLAERTGGTYSTLKVQPAELEDSGVYFCASSSRQFFSVYEQYFGPGTRLTVT.